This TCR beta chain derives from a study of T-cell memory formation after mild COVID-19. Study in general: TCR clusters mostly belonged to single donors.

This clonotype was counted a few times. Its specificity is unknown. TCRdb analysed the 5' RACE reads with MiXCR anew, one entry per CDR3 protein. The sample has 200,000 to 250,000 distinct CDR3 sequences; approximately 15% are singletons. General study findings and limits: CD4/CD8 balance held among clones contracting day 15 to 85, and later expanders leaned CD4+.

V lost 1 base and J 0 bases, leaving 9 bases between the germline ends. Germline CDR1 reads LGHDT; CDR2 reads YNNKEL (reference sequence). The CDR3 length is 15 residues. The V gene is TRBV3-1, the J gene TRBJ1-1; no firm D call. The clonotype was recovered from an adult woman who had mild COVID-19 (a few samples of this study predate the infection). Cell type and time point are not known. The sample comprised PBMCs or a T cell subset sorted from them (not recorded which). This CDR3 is CASSQAANLNTEAFF. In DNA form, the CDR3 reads TGTGCCAGCAGCCAAGCCGCGAACTTGAACACTGAAGCTTTCTTT.